This T cell receptor beta chain is drawn from a study of vaccination effects on CD4 cells after COVID-19. Study-wide results and limits: Just 1 of 255 vaccine-induced clones in healthy recipients was cross-reactive.

Comments on this clone: Its antigen is as yet unknown.

Using viral peptide pools, the ViraFEST assay grew out antigen-specific CD4+ T cells prior to sequencing. At the end of 10 days of culture, CD4+ T cells were isolated. Everyone in the study got two shots of either the BNT162b2 or mRNA-1273 vaccine. Fresh IL-2-containing medium replaced half the medium on days 3 and 7. Some clones are missing from TCRdb's copy, which holds only in-frame ones; the method was immunoSEQ multiplex PCR. This sample has some 29,000 clones; around 74% occur once, and the top ten carry about 17%. V gave up 9 bases and J gave up 3 bases, with 16 bases separating them. Germline V gene data show CDR1 as KGHDR and CDR2 as SFDVKD. There are 14 residues in the CDR3.

The TCR sequence derives from a human donor who received a COVID-19 vaccine. The chain employs TRBV24-1 and TRBJ1-2; a weak D match, TRBD1 (5 bases). Material: CD4+ T cells from PBMCs cultured with HCoV-OC43 spike peptides, obtained after COVID-19 vaccination. Subset noted: HCoV-OC43 spike overlapping peptide pool stimulation. The CDR3 spells CATSGGGYDYGYTF. In DNA form, the CDR3 reads TGTGCCACCTCTGGGGGGGGGTACGACTATGGCTACACCTTC.